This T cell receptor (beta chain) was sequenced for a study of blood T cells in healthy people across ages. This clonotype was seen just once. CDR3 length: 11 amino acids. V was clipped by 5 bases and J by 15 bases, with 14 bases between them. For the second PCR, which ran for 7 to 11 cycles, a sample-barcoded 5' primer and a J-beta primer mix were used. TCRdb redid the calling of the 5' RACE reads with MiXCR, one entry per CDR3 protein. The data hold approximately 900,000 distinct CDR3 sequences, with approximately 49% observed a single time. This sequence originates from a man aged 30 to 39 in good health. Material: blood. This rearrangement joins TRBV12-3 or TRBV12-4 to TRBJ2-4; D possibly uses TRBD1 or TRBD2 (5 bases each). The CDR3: CASSLGAGMYF. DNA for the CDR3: TGTGCCAGCAGTCTCGGGGCAGGCATGTACTTC.